The 24 T cell receptor beta chains presented below share a single source sample, sequenced in a study of blood T cell repertoires in COVID-19. Sequenced by immunoSEQ multiplex PCR; TCRdb stores in-frame clones only, minus some. The profile covers approximately 110,000 clones, with about 90% appearing a single time and about 2% taken by the ten largest. The sequenced material came from peripheral blood. The origin of the receptors is a man in his fifties or sixties with COVID-19, enrolled during active disease.

This clone showed up just once. This sequence joins TRBV5-4 and TRBJ2-1, with D hard to call. Trimming left V 4 bases short and J 7 bases short, with 24 bases between. The germline V gene has CDR1 SGHNT and CDR2 YYREEE (reference sequence). CDR3 size: 17 residues. This CDR3 is CASSIHPERISGNEQFF. CDR3 coding DNA: TGTGCCAGCAGCATCCACCCTGAGCGCATTAGTGGGAATGAGCAGTTCTTC.

This chain joins TRBV15 and TRBJ1-2; 8 positions agree with TRBD1. Trimming at V came to 1 base and at J to 2 bases, leaving 3 bases not matched to a gene. Germline V CDR1 and CDR2: LNHNV, YYDKDF (reference sequence). The CDR3 extends over 15 amino acids. This chain's CDR3 is CATSRGGQGNYGYTF. The CDR3 DNA is TGTGCCACCAGCAGAGGCGGACAGGGCAACTATGGCTACACCTTC.

This chain links TRBV10-1 with TRBJ2-5; 9 bases match TRBD2. The CDR3 is made up of 15 amino acids. The germline CDR1 and CDR2 sequences are WNHNN and SYGVQD (reference sequence). Trimming took 5 bases from V and 3 from J; bases not matched to a gene: 7. The CDR3 DNA sequence: TGCGCCAGCAGTCCGTTAGCGGGAGCGGAAGAGACCCAGTACTTC. It codes for CASSPLAGAEETQYF.

V gene TRBV18 combines with J gene TRBJ2-7, with TRBD1 matching 7 bases. Trimming took 1 base from V and 3 from J; bases not matched to a gene: 3. Germline loops: CDR1 KGHSH, CDR2 LQKENI. The CDR3 covers 14 residues. The CDR3 coding sequence is TGTGCCAGCTCACCACAGGGGGCACGCTACGAGCAGTACGTC. Protein product: CASSPQGARYEQYV.

The chain joins TRBV5-1 to TRBJ2-3; tentatively, D is TRBD2 (6 bases). The CDR3 length is 15 residues. CDR1 SGHRS and CDR2 YFSETQ come from the germline V gene. V was shortened by 1 base and J by 5 bases, with 14 bases between the two germline ends. In DNA, the CDR3 is TGCGCCAGCAGCTTGTATGACGGGAGTGTAGATACGCAGTATTTT. Translating it yields CASSLYDGSVDTQYF.

This chain links TRBV5-8 with TRBJ2-3; 10 bases align to TRBD2. With V trimmed by 4 bases and J by 5 bases, 10 bases remained unmatched. The length of the CDR3 is 16 residues. Germline loops: CDR1 SGHTS, CDR2 YDEGEE. The DNA for the CDR3 is TGTGCCAGCAGCCAAAGCGGGAGGGCCCGGATAGATACGCAGTATTTT. Protein sequence: CASSQSGRARIDTQYF.

J is TRBJ2-4 and V is TRBV4-1, with TRBD2 matching 14 bases. The V segment lost 1 base and the J segment 1 base; nucleotides outside the gene matches: 3. CDR3 length: 18 amino acids. CDR1 MGHRA and CDR2 YSYEKL come from the germline V gene. The CDR3 reads CASSQGLAGGRAKNIQYF. The CDR3 DNA follows: TGCGCCAGCAGCCAAGGACTAGCGGGAGGGAGGGCCAAAAACATTCAGTACTTC.

The rearrangement links TRBV28 to TRBJ2-3; D is possibly TRBD2 (6 bases). Germline CDR1 and CDR2: MDHEN and SYDVKM. The CDR3 extends over 15 amino acids. V was pared by 2 bases and J by 2 bases, with 11 bases between. CDR3 region: CASSLGGTFTDTQYF. The CDR3 DNA reads as TGTGCCAGCAGTTTAGGGGGGACCTTCACAGATACGCAGTATTTT.

This clone was recorded once. This sequence joins TRBV6-5 and TRBJ1-5; D unclear. Trimming took off 0 bases at V and 3 bases at J, with 9 bases between the two ends. Per the germline V gene, CDR1 is MNHEY and CDR2 is SVGAGI. The CDR3 has 15 residues. CDR3 DNA sequence: TGTGCCAGCAGTTACTCGAACAGTCCCAATCAGCCCCAGCATTTT. It encodes CASSYSNSPNQPQHF.

The V and J genes are TRBV7-3 and TRBJ2-5; D possibly corresponds to TRBD1 (6 bases). V was trimmed by 5 bases and J by 5 bases, leaving 15 bases between them. The CDR3 is 14 residues long. Germline V gene sequence: CDR1 SGHTA, CDR2 FQGTGA. The DNA for the CDR3 is TGTGCCAGCAGCCCACAAGGGGGTACCGAGACCCAGTACTTC. This encodes CASSPQGGTETQYF.

The genes are TRBV25-1 and TRBJ2-1; D unclear. Per germline, CDR1 MGHDK and CDR2 SYGVNS. The CDR3 is made up of 14 amino acids. V lost 0 bases to trimming and J lost 7 bases, with 10 bases between them. CDR3 sequence: CASSEYGPRNEQFF. The CDR3 DNA reads TGTGCCAGCAGTGAATATGGTCCCAGGAATGAGCAGTTCTTC.

The rearrangement joins TRBV25-1 to TRBJ2-1, with TRBD1 matching 10 bases. The CDR3 is 16 residues long. V dropped 1 base and J dropped 6; count of bases not matched to a gene: 6. The germline CDR1 and CDR2 sequences are MGHDK and SYGVNS. Here the CDR3 reads CASSEWAGTGVNEQFF. CDR3 nucleotide sequence: TGTGCCAGCAGTGAATGGGCCGGGACAGGGGTCAATGAGCAGTTCTTC.

V gene TRBV7-2 combines with J gene TRBJ1-2; the match to TRBD1 covers 9 bases. CDR3 size: 15 residues. Germline trimming cut 3 bases from V and 0 bases from J; bases unmatched to any gene: 2. The germline gives CDR1 SGHTA, CDR2 FQGNSA. The DNA for the CDR3 is TGTGCCAGCAGCTTGGGACAGGGCCCTAACTATGGCTACACCTTC. Its translation: CASSLGQGPNYGYTF.

The V call is TRBV7-9, the J call TRBJ2-6, with 7 bases identical to TRBD2. V shed 4 bases and J 0 bases; nucleotides not matched to a gene: 6. This CDR3 is 17 amino acids long. In germline, CDR1 is SEHNR, CDR2 FQNEAQ (reference sequence). The CDR3 loop is CASSSQRGISGANVLTF. The CDR3, as DNA: TGTGCCAGCAGCTCCCAGCGGGGAATCTCTGGGGCCAACGTCCTGACTTTC.

The genes are TRBV7-3 and TRBJ1-3; possible D gene TRBD1, 5 bases. Germline V CDR1 and CDR2: SGHTA, FQGTGA. The CDR3 loop spans 15 amino acids. V was clipped by 4 bases and J by 4 bases, with 14 bases between them. CDR3 loop: CASSSAGGPGNTIYF. The DNA of the CDR3 is TGTGCCAGCAGCTCGGCGGGGGGACCGGGAAACACCATATATTTT.

The gene calls are TRBV9 and TRBJ1-1, with TRBD1 identical over 10 bases. The CDR3 is 16 amino acids. Trimming cost V 4 bases and J 3 bases; bases outside gene matches: 9. CDR1 and CDR2 (germline): SGDLS, YYNGEE. The CDR3 DNA reads as TGTGCCAGCAGCTCCCAGCCGGGACAGGGGCACACTGAAGCTTTCTTT. This translates into CASSSQPGQGHTEAFF.

The chain links TRBV20-1 to TRBJ2-1, with 12 bases aligning to TRBD2. Germline trimming cut 3 bases from V and 3 bases from J; bases unmatched to any gene: 3. The germline gives CDR1 DFQATT, CDR2 SNEGSKA (reference sequence). The CDR3 sequence is 15 residues long. The CDR3 DNA is TGCAGTGCTAGTTCTAGCGGGAGGGGCTACAATGAGCAGTTCTTC. As protein: CSASSSGRGYNEQFF.

This sequence joins TRBV18 and TRBJ2-7; 7 nucleotides line up with TRBD1. CDR1 is KGHSH and CDR2 is LQKENI in the germline V gene. The J segment lost 4 bases and the V segment lost 3 bases, leaving 6 bases of the junction unmatched. The CDR3 runs 14 residues. The chain's CDR3 is CASSPGTALYEQYF. CDR3 in DNA: TGTGCCAGCTCACCTGGGACAGCTCTATACGAGCAGTACTTC.

This rearrangement joins TRBV24-1 to TRBJ2-1; the D gene is possibly TRBD2 (6 bases). V was trimmed by 3 bases and J by 7 bases, leaving 18 bases between them. Per germline, CDR1 KGHDR and CDR2 SFDVKD. The CDR3 loop spans 16 amino acids. CDR3 in DNA: TGTGCCACCAGTGATGTGACTAGAAGCGGTAGGAATGAGCAGTTCTTC. Translation gives CATSDVTRSGRNEQFF.

The chain has TRBV5-1 and TRBJ2-6; D possibly corresponds to TRBD1 (6 bases). The V end lost 6 bases, the J end lost 0 bases, and 10 bases lay between the germline ends. The CDR3 has 15 amino acids. Germline V gene lookup returns CDR1 SGHRS and CDR2 YFSETQ. CDR3 coding DNA: TGCGCCAGCACCGGACAGACCTCTGGGGCCAACGTCCTGACTTTC. Amino acids: CASTGQTSGANVLTF.

This sequence joins TRBV6-4 and TRBJ1-4; 10 bases align to TRBD1. V was pared by 2 bases and J by 7 bases, with 13 bases of the junction left unmatched. The CDR3 length is 18 residues. CDR1 MRHNA and CDR2 SNTAGT come from the germline V gene. DNA of the CDR3: TGTGCCAGCAGTGACCCCTCCGGGGAAGGACAGGGGGTTGAAAAACTGTTTTTT. The encoded protein is CASSDPSGEGQGVEKLFF.

The rearrangement uses TRBV7-9 and TRBJ2-1; 9 bases fit TRBD1. Trimming took 2 bases from V and 4 from J; bases not matched to a gene: 3. The germline V gene encodes CDR1 SEHNR and CDR2 FQNEAQ (reference sequence). The CDR3 length is 15 residues. The CDR3 protein is CASSLTGGRYNEQFF. For the CDR3, the DNA is TGTGCCAGCAGCTTAACAGGGGGCAGGTACAATGAGCAGTTCTTC.

This sequence joins TRBV6-2 or TRBV6-3 and TRBJ2-3, with 10 bases identical to TRBD2. Germline values: CDR1 MNHEY, CDR2 SVGEGT. The CDR3 length is 15 residues. The V segment lost 5 bases and the J segment 3 bases; nucleotides outside the gene matches: 5. The CDR3 nucleotides read TGTGCCAGCAGTCGCACTAGCGGGGTTACAGATACGCAGTATTTT. It translates to CASSRTSGVTDTQYF.

V gene TRBV5-1 combines with J gene TRBJ1-2, with 7 bases fitting TRBD1. This CDR3 contains 14 residues. Germline V lookup: CDR1 SGHRS, CDR2 YFSETQ. Losses at the gene ends were 5 bases for V and 7 bases for J; bases not matched to a gene: 11. The CDR3 loop is CASSRAGGASGYTF. For the CDR3, the DNA is TGCGCCAGCAGTAGAGCAGGGGGAGCCAGTGGCTACACCTTC.